The 11 T cell receptor beta chains given below trace back to one sample, sequenced in a study of OX40 agonist ivuxolimab in advanced cancers. TCRdb's table, derived via immunoSEQ multiplex PCR, lists solely in-frame clones and lacks some. This table has 96,000 or so clones, about 90% appearing once. This material consisted of CD4+ or CD8+ T cells sorted from blood, taken in a trial of the OX40 agonist ivuxolimab. These receptors were taken from an adult with an advanced solid tumor such as melanoma, head and neck, liver or kidney cancer.

The rearrangement links TRBV5-5 to TRBJ1-2, with D possibly matching TRBD1 (6 bases). The V gene lost 5 bases and the J gene lost 1 base, with 12 bases spanning the gap. There are 14 residues in the CDR3. Germline lookup yields CDR1 SGHKS and CDR2 YYEKEE (reference sequence). The CDR3 loop is CASRIRTDNYGYTF. For the CDR3, the DNA is TGTGCCAGCAGGATTCGGACAGATAACTATGGCTACACCTTC.

V usage is TRBV10-3 and J usage is TRBJ1-5, with D possibly TRBD1 on 6 matching bases. V was trimmed by 10 bases and J by 4 bases, leaving 14 bases between them. The CDR3 runs to 13 residues. The germline V gene encodes CDR1 ENHRY and CDR2 SYGVKD. Written as DNA, the CDR3 is TGTGCCACCTCAGCAGGGACAAATCAGCCCCAGCATTTT. Translation gives CATSAGTNQPQHF.

V and J are TRBV11-2 and TRBJ2-7; 8 bases map to TRBD2. Germline V gene lookup returns CDR1 SGHAT and CDR2 FQNNGV. J lost 9 bases, V lost 5 bases, and 15 bases had no gene match. The CDR3 is 15 amino acids. This chain's CDR3 is CASSPRSGGSLRQYF. CDR3 nucleotide sequence: TGTGCCAGCAGCCCCAGGAGCGGGGGCTCCTTGCGGCAGTACTTC.

The chain combines TRBV11-2 with TRBJ2-2; 8 bases match TRBD1. The junction had 4 bases not matched to a gene; V was cut back by 5 bases and J by 5 bases. This CDR3 is built from 14 residues. Germline CDR1 is SGHAT and CDR2 is FQNNGV. CDR3 protein: CASSRQGATGELFF. DNA of the CDR3: TGTGCCAGCAGCCGCCAGGGGGCGACCGGGGAGCTGTTTTTT.

This CDR3 is CAISGTSGTSMPGELFF. CDR3 in DNA: TGTGCCATCAGCGGGACTAGCGGGACGAGTATGCCCGGGGAGCTGTTTTTT. The chain recombines TRBV10-3 with TRBJ2-2, with 13 bases matching TRBD2. CDR3 length: 17 amino acids. CDR1 is ENHRY and CDR2 is SYGVKD in the germline V gene. The ends lost 6 bases at V and 6 bases at J; junction bases unmatched: 10.

The chain is built from TRBV2 and TRBJ2-7, with D possibly called TRBD1 or TRBD2 (5 bases each). This CDR3 is 11 amino acids long. Germline V gene sequence: CDR1 SNHLY, CDR2 FYNNEI. V lost 6 bases, J lost 2 bases, and 5 bases lay in between. CDR3 in amino acids: CASRGAYEQYF. The CDR3 bases are TGTGCCAGCAGGGGGGCCTACGAGCAGTACTTC.

About this clone: Sequence at one end of the junction differs from germline and may be a read error. This same CDR3 is encoded by further DNA sequences in the sample. V and J are TRBV5-1 and TRBJ2-1; 13 nucleotides agree with TRBD2. In germline, CDR1 is SGHRS, CDR2 YFSETQ. There are 18 residues in the CDR3. The CDR3 sequence: CASSAGLAGVLSVNEQFF. Written as DNA, the CDR3 is TGCGCCAGCAGCGCCGGACTAGCGGGAGTGTTAAGTGTTAATGAGCAATTCTTC.

This chain connects TRBV19 to TRBJ2-7; TRBD2 might be the D (5 bases). The germline V gene has CDR1 LNHDA and CDR2 SQIVND (reference sequence). CDR3 length: 15 residues. Trimming pared 8 bases from V and 0 bases from J, leaving 17 bases between. CDR3: CASSDPRGVSYEQYF. DNA of the CDR3: TGTGCCAGTTCTGACCCCCGGGGAGTCTCCTACGAGCAGTACTTC.

This chain's CDR3 is CASSHLRQGSLVTEAFF. The CDR3 DNA follows: TGCGCCAGCAGTCATCTTCGACAGGGAAGTTTGGTTACTGAAGCTTTCTTT. V usage is TRBV23-1 and J usage is TRBJ1-1, with 7 bases matching TRBD1. TRBV23-1 belongs to the ORF category, with a function that is uncertain. The CDR3 has 17 residues. With V trimmed by 3 bases and J by 5 bases, 15 bases remained unmatched.

The V call is TRBV9, the J call TRBJ2-7; 9 positions agree with TRBD1. CDR3 length: 16 residues. The germline V gene encodes CDR1 SGDLS and CDR2 YYNGEE. Germline trimming cut 3 bases from V and 3 bases from J; bases unmatched to any gene: 10. The CDR3: CASSAARDRDHYEQYF. CDR3 sequence (DNA): TGTGCCAGCAGCGCCGCCCGGGACAGGGACCACTACGAGCAGTACTTC. Complete variable domain (other parts from reference TRBV9 and TRBJ2-7): DSGVTQTPKHLITATGQRVTLRCSPRSGDLSVYWYQQSLDQGLQFLIQYYNGEERAKGNILERFSAQQFPDLHSELNLSSLELGDSALYFCASSAARDRDHYEQYFGPGTRLTVT.

The count of this clone is one. The chain combines TRBV18 with TRBJ1-1; D remains ambiguous. Germline assignment: CDR1 KGHSH and CDR2 LQKENI. The CDR3 extends over 13 amino acids. Trimming stripped 6 bases from V and 1 base from J, with 9 bases between. The CDR3 loop reads CASSPRTNTEAFF. CDR3 sequence (DNA): TGTGCCAGCTCCCCAAGGACGAACACTGAAGCTTTCTTT.